This T cell receptor beta chain was documented in a study of T cell responses to AZD1222 COVID-19 vaccine. Study outcomes and limitations: Repertoire sampling happened only post peak T cell response. Once two AZD1222 doses were given, Spike-specific TCR breadth and depth went up. Unmutated regions of variants are reportedly targeted by nearly half of spike-specific TCRs.

In the case of this clone: No antigen is known for it.

The CDR3 loop spans 16 amino acids. Libraries were prepared by immunoSEQ multiplex PCR; TCRdb keeps only in-frame clonotypes and omits some of them. The repertoire holds approximately 92,000 clones, roughly nine tenths seen once, with about 7.5% in the top ten. The sample here was peripheral blood, taken on day 0 of AZD1222 vaccination. The genes are TRBV21-1 and TRBJ2-7. TRBV21-1 is designated a pseudogene. The origin of this receptor is an adult in good health. Written as DNA, the CDR3 is TGTGCCAGCAGCAAAGTGGGACGGCTGAAGTCCTACGAGCAGTACTTC. The encoded protein is CASSKVGRLKSYEQYF.